Shown below are 30 T cell receptor beta chains from a single sample sequenced in a study of shared clonotypes between healthy human individuals. The protocol was immunoSEQ multiplex PCR, while the TCRdb copy is restricted to in-frame clones and leaves out a portion. The sample contains nearly 1,000,000 clones, 76% of which appear only once. Sequenced sample: memory CD4+ T cells sorted from blood. The subset was: CD45RA-negative fraction. The receptors originated from a man between 18 and 29 years old in good health.

V and J are TRBV7-3 and TRBJ1-2; tentative D call: TRBD1 (6 bases). Germline values: CDR1 SGHTA, CDR2 FQGTGA. The V end lost 3 bases, the J end lost 7 bases, and 12 bases lay between the germline ends. The CDR3 is 13 amino acids. The CDR3 protein is CASSFTGSGGYTF. For the CDR3, the DNA is TGTGCCAGCAGCTTCACAGGGAGCGGTGGCTACACCTTC.

This clone has a handful of counts. The identical CDR3 is also encoded by other nucleotide sequences in the sample. The chain carries TRBV30 and TRBJ2-7; 10 nucleotides match TRBD1. V was clipped by 2 bases and J by 4 bases; unmatched bases: 2. The germline V gene encodes CDR1 GTSNPN and CDR2 SVGIG (reference sequence). The CDR3 sequence is 13 residues long. CDR3 sequence (DNA): TGTGCCTGGAGTCGGGACAGGGGATACGAGCAGTACTTC. It encodes CAWSRDRGYEQYF.

The chain joins TRBV9 to TRBJ1-5; the D gene is possibly TRBD1 (5 bases). Germline values: CDR1 SGDLS, CDR2 YYNGEE. The CDR3 has 16 amino acids. V gave up 3 bases and J gave up 4 bases, with 17 bases separating them. The CDR3 sequence: CASSAQGTDFNQPQHF. The CDR3 DNA sequence: TGTGCCAGCAGCGCCCAAGGGACTGATTTTAATCAGCCCCAGCATTTT.

The table lists this clone with a few counts. The chain links TRBV11-2 to TRBJ1-2, with 9 bases lining up with TRBD1. CDR3 length: 14 amino acids. Germline CDR1 reads SGHAT; CDR2 reads FQNNGV. V lost 4 bases, J lost 8 bases, and 8 bases stayed unmatched. In nucleotides, the CDR3 is TGTGCCAGCAGCTCTCCACAGGGGGCCCACGGCTACACCTTC. Translation: CASSSPQGAHGYTF.

This clone showed up just once. V gene TRBV6-4 combines with J gene TRBJ2-1; the match to TRBD2 covers 9 bases. The ends lost 4 bases at V and 9 bases at J; junction bases unmatched: 4. The CDR3 sequence is 13 residues long. The V gene's germline CDR1 is MRHNA and CDR2 SNTAGT. This CDR3 reads CASSGGRATEQFF. DNA of the CDR3: TGTGCCAGCAGTGGCGGGAGGGCCACTGAGCAGTTCTTC.

This clone was observed a single time. Other DNA sequences in the same sample also yield this CDR3. The chain has TRBV6-5 and TRBJ2-7; D gene unclear. The V end lost 0 bases, the J end lost 1 base, and 7 bases lay between the germline ends. The V gene's germline CDR1 is MNHEY and CDR2 SVGAGI. This CDR3 contains 14 residues. CDR3 nucleotides: TGTGCCAGCAGTTACTCGACCAGTTCCTACGAGCAGTACTTC. Its translation: CASSYSTSSYEQYF.

J is TRBJ2-1 and V is TRBV7-2; 8 nucleotides align to TRBD2. The V segment lost 5 bases and the J segment 7 bases; nucleotides outside the gene matches: 10. The CDR3 runs to 15 residues. Germline CDR1 and CDR2: SGHTA and FQGNSA. The DNA of the CDR3 is TGTGCCAGCAGCGAAACCAGCGGGGGCTGGAATGAGCAGTTCTTC. Its translation: CASSETSGGWNEQFF.

This clone occurred many times. The gene calls are TRBV18 and TRBJ2-2; 9 bases fit TRBD1. The V and J ends lost 4 bases and 6 bases, in that order; junction bases with no gene match: 6. CDR3 length: 15 residues. Germline V CDR1 and CDR2: KGHSH, LQKENI. CDR3 nucleotides: TGTGCCAGCTCACTGTTCGGGACAGGGTCCGGGGAGCTGTTTTTT. Protein: CASSLFGTGSGELFF.

This clone was observed a few times. Other DNA sequences in this sample translate to the same CDR3. The chain is built from TRBV2 and TRBJ1-6; D ambiguous. The CDR3 consists of 15 residues. The germline V and J ends were trimmed by 4 bases and 0 bases, with 7 bases remaining between them. Germline CDR1 and CDR2: SNHLY and FYNNEI. The CDR3 nucleotides read TGTGCCAGCAGTGGGGAGAGCTCCTATAATTCACCCCTCCACTTT. It is translated as CASSGESSYNSPLHF. The variable domain in full, completed from reference TRBV2 and TRBJ1-6, reads EPEVTQTPSHQVTQMGQEVILRCVPISNHLYFYWYRQILGQKVEFLVSFYNNEISEKSEIFDDQFSVERPDGSNFTLKIRSTKLEDSAMYFCASSGESSYNSPLHFGNGTRLTVT.

V and J are TRBV4-1 and TRBJ1-5, with a weak D call TRBD1 (5 bases). Looked up from germline, CDR1 is MGHRA and CDR2 is YSYEKL. Trimming removed 0 bases at V and 3 bases at J, with 9 bases between. This CDR3 region has 15 residues. CDR3 in DNA: TGCGCCAGCAGCCAAGATGACAGACCCAATCAGCCCCAGCATTTT. Amino acids: CASSQDDRPNQPQHF.

V is TRBV18 and J is TRBJ2-7; D tentatively reads TRBD1 or TRBD2 (5 bases each). The germline V and J ends were trimmed by 8 bases and 0 bases, with 17 bases remaining between them. The CDR3 contains 15 residues. Per the germline V gene, CDR1 is KGHSH and CDR2 is LQKENI. In DNA form, the CDR3 reads TGTGCCAGCACCTCCGGGACCTACGACTCCTACGAGCAGTACTTC. Its translation is CASTSGTYDSYEQYF. The whole variable domain, remainder taken from reference TRBV18 and TRBJ2-7, is NAGVMQNPRHLVRRRGQEARLRCSPMKGHSHVYWYRQLPEEGLKFMVYLQKENIIDESGMPKERFSAEFPKEGPSILRIQQVVRGDSAAYFCASTSGTYDSYEQYFGPGTRLTVT.

Comment on this clone: Other nucleotide sequences from this sample produce the same CDR3. J is TRBJ1-1 and V is TRBV6-5, with D unresolved. Deletions cut 4 bases from V and 1 base from J, with 7 bases between. CDR1 MNHEY and CDR2 SVGAGI come from the germline V gene. This CDR3 contains 13 residues. CDR3 amino acids: CASSFGPNTEAFF. In DNA, the CDR3 is TGTGCCAGCAGTTTCGGCCCGAACACTGAAGCTTTCTTT.

This chain connects TRBV15 to TRBJ2-5, with D unclear. Germline V gene sequence: CDR1 LNHNV, CDR2 YYDKDF (reference sequence). The V gene lost 4 bases and the J gene lost 1 base, with 16 bases spanning the gap. This CDR3 contains 16 residues. The CDR3 region has the DNA TGTGCCACCAGCAAAACGGAGCATTCGATCCAAGAGACCCAGTACTTC. Amino acid sequence: CATSKTEHSIQETQYF.

The rearrangement joins TRBV29-1 to TRBJ2-7, with 9 bases lining up with TRBD2. V dropped 6 bases and J dropped 4; count of bases not matched to a gene: 7. Germline values: CDR1 SQVTM, CDR2 ANQGSEA. The CDR3 sequence is 13 residues long. The DNA for the CDR3 is TGCAGCGTAGGGACTAGCAGGAGTTACGAGCAGTACTTC. The encoded protein is CSVGTSRSYEQYF.

The V call is TRBV4-1, the J call TRBJ2-1; a weak D match, TRBD2 (5 bases). The CDR3 consists of 17 residues. Per the germline V gene, CDR1 is MGHRA and CDR2 is YSYEKL. Trimming removed 1 base from V and 0 bases from J, with 13 bases in between. The CDR3 DNA reads TGCGCCAGCAGCCAAGGTCCCCTCCGGGGCTCCTACAATGAGCAGTTCTTC. Encoded protein: CASSQGPLRGSYNEQFF.

Regarding this clone: Additional DNA sequences in this sample encode the identical CDR3. The J gene is TRBJ1-2, the V gene TRBV30, with TRBD1 identical over 10 bases. The CDR3 consists of 13 residues. V lost 3 bases, J lost 2 bases, and 0 bases stayed unmatched. Germline values: CDR1 GTSNPN, CDR2 SVGIG (reference sequence). The CDR3 bases are TGTGCCTGGAGGACAGGGGGCAACTATGGCTACACCTTC. Encoded protein: CAWRTGGNYGYTF.

The chain recombines TRBV7-2 with TRBJ1-2, with 7 bases matching TRBD1. Germline trimming cut 5 bases from V and 5 bases from J; bases unmatched to any gene: 8. Germline V gene lookup returns CDR1 SGHTA and CDR2 FQGNSA. This CDR3 has 14 amino acids. CDR3 in DNA: TGTGCCAGCAGCGTACAGGGGCAGGGGTATGGCTACACCTTC. Encoded protein: CASSVQGQGYGYTF.

This clone was counted only a few times. The rearrangement uses TRBV18 and TRBJ2-1, with D possibly being TRBD1 or TRBD2 (5 bases each). V was cut by 3 bases and J by 3 bases, with 9 bases left in between. This CDR3 is built from 14 residues. Germline values: CDR1 KGHSH, CDR2 LQKENI. This chain's CDR3 is CASSPGAGYNEQFF. CDR3 nucleotide sequence: TGTGCCAGCTCACCCGGGGCGGGCTACAATGAGCAGTTCTTC.

In its sample, this clone was seen a few times. The chain couples TRBV19 to TRBJ2-3, with 7 bases that match TRBD2. The CDR3 length is 13 residues. With V trimmed by 9 bases and J by 1 base, 4 bases remained unmatched. The germline gives CDR1 LNHDA, CDR2 SQIVND (reference sequence). Here the CDR3 DNA reads TGTGCCAGCAAAACTAGCGGCACAGATACGCAGTATTTT. It codes for CASKTSGTDTQYF.

As DNA, the CDR3 is TGTGCCAGCTCACCACCGACTAGCGTTAATGAGCAGTTCTTC. Protein: CASSPPTSVNEQFF. The rearrangement links TRBV18 to TRBJ2-1; 8 bases match TRBD2. CDR3 length equals 14 residues. With V trimmed by 0 bases and J by 7 bases, 2 bases remained unmatched. Germline V lookup: CDR1 KGHSH, CDR2 LQKENI.

This clone has just a few counts. V is TRBV30 and J is TRBJ2-7; TRBD1 matches at 7 bases. The V gene end was trimmed by 4 bases and the J gene end by 0 bases; junction bases not matched to a gene: 3. The CDR3 runs 13 residues. Germline values: CDR1 GTSNPN, CDR2 SVGIG (reference sequence). Here the CDR3 DNA reads TGTGCCTGGACAGAGGGGGCCTCCTACGAGCAGTACTTC. Protein sequence: CAWTEGASYEQYF.

As for this clone: Additional DNA sequences in this sample encode the identical CDR3. V usage is TRBV2 and J usage is TRBJ1-2; D is unclear. This CDR3 has 12 amino acids. V lost 7 bases to trimming and J lost 4 bases, with 10 bases between them. Germline loops: CDR1 SNHLY, CDR2 FYNNEI. The DNA for the CDR3 is TGTGCCAGCACCGGCGGTGTCTATGGCTACACCTTC. Encoded protein: CASTGGVYGYTF.

V and J are TRBV7-2 and TRBJ2-2; possibly TRBD1 or TRBD2 for D (5 bases each). CDR1 is SGHTA and CDR2 is FQGNSA in the germline V gene. CDR3 length: 14 residues. Trimming shortened V by 2 bases and J by 6 bases, and 10 bases separated the two germline ends. CDR3 loop: CASSLRTGPGELFF. The DNA of the CDR3 is TGTGCCAGCAGCTTAAGGACGGGACCCGGGGAGCTGTTTTTT.

This clone was observed many times. This CDR3 is CASSRMNGLTNYGYTF. In nucleotides, the CDR3 is TGTGCCAGCAGCCGCATGAATGGGCTTACTAACTATGGCTACACCTTC. This sequence joins TRBV7-2 and TRBJ1-2; unclear D gene. Trimming left V 5 bases short and J 0 bases short, with 16 bases between. CDR1 is SGHTA, CDR2 FQGNSA, per germline. The CDR3 spans 16 residues. The full variable domain, in which reference TRBV7-2 and TRBJ1-2 provide the parts outside the CDR3, is GAGVSQSPSNKVTEKGKDVELRCDPISGHTALYWYRQSLGQGLEFLIYFQGNSAPDKSGLPSDRFSAERTGGSVSTLTIQRTQQEDSAVYLCASSRMNGLTNYGYTFGSGTRLTVV.

V usage is TRBV18 and J usage is TRBJ1-1, with TRBD1 as a possible D gene (5 bases). The germline V gene encodes CDR1 KGHSH and CDR2 LQKENI. This CDR3 has 14 amino acids. V lost 5 bases to trimming and J lost 0 bases, with 10 bases between them. The chain's CDR3 is CASSVDSMNTEAFF. CDR3 nucleotide sequence: TGTGCCAGCTCAGTCGACAGTATGAACACTGAAGCTTTCTTT.

The chain links TRBV7-8 to TRBJ1-3; 7 bases are a match to TRBD1. The CDR3 runs to 15 residues. Trimming at V came to 5 bases and at J to 0 bases, leaving 4 bases not matched to a gene. The germline V gene has CDR1 SGHVS and CDR2 FQNEAQ. CDR3 DNA sequence: TGTGCCAGCAGCCAAGACAGGGCCTCTGGAAACACCATATATTTT. This encodes CASSQDRASGNTIYF.

The genes are TRBV10-3 and TRBJ2-2; 7 nucleotides match TRBD1. V was pared by 10 bases and J by 0 bases, with 2 bases of the junction left unmatched. In germline, CDR1 is ENHRY, CDR2 SYGVKD. The CDR3 consists of 13 residues. CDR3 protein: CASRGSNTGELFF. CDR3 coding DNA: TGTGCCAGCAGGGGGTCGAACACCGGGGAGCTGTTTTTT.

The gene calls are TRBV5-1 and TRBJ2-7; 9 bases agree with TRBD1. There are 15 residues in the CDR3. CDR1 is SGHRS and CDR2 is YFSETQ in the germline V gene. With V trimmed by 4 bases and J by 6 bases, 11 bases remained unmatched. The CDR3 sequence: CASSRTGQGFGEQYF. The CDR3 bases are TGCGCCAGCAGCCGGACGGGACAGGGCTTCGGCGAGCAGTACTTC.

V gene TRBV6-6 combines with J gene TRBJ1-1, with TRBD1 as a possible D gene (6 bases). The germline gives CDR1 MNHNY, CDR2 SVGAGI (reference sequence). Trimming cost V 8 bases and J 1 base, with 11 bases left between them. The CDR3 is 13 amino acids. CDR3 amino acids: CASWGQKNTEAFF. CDR3 DNA sequence: TGTGCCAGCTGGGGACAAAAGAACACTGAAGCTTTCTTT.

This chain uses TRBV6-1 with TRBJ1-3; D is unclear. The germline V gene encodes CDR1 MNHNS and CDR2 SASEGT. The V gene lost 3 bases and the J gene lost 2 bases, with 11 bases spanning the gap. The CDR3 is 15 residues long. CDR3 sequence reads: CASSDLQTPGNTIYF. The DNA for the CDR3 is TGTGCCAGCAGTGATTTACAGACCCCTGGAAACACCATATATTTT.